The present T cell receptor beta chain was sequenced within a study of CD8 T cells in Susac syndrome. Reverse transcription of about 0.5 to 1 ug RNA used random hexamers. TCRdb reanalysed the immunoSEQ multiplex PCR reads using MiXCR and keeps one entry per CDR3 protein. The table includes approximately 120,000 distinct CDR3 sequences, 91% detected once. This clonotype is a singleton in its sample. The receptor comes from a human donor with multiple sclerosis. Sequences were obtained from CD8+ T cells from PBMCs.

The CDR3 DNA sequence: TGTGCCAGCAACGCGGGACAGGGTTTTGAAAAACTGTTTTTT. Its protein is CASNAGQGFEKLFF. This chain uses TRBV2 with TRBJ1-4; the match to TRBD1 covers 9 bases. The germline gives CDR1 SNHLY, CDR2 FYNNEI. The CDR3 runs 14 residues. After removal of 7 bases from V and 7 bases from J, the junction contained 7 bases not matched to a gene.